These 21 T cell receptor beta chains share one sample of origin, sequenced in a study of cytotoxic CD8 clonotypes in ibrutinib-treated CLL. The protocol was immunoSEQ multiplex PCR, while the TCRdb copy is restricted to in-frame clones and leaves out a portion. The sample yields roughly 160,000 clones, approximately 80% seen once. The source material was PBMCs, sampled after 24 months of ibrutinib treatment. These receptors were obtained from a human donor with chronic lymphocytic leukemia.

The CDR3 region is CASSPSVSSYQETQYF. The CDR3 DNA reads as TGTGCCAGCTCACCAAGCGTCAGCAGTTACCAAGAGACCCAGTACTTC. J is TRBJ2-5 and V is TRBV18, with D hard to call. Trimming shortened V by 2 bases and J by 0 bases, and 13 bases separated the two germline ends. The CDR3 consists of 16 residues. Germline V lookup: CDR1 KGHSH, CDR2 LQKENI.

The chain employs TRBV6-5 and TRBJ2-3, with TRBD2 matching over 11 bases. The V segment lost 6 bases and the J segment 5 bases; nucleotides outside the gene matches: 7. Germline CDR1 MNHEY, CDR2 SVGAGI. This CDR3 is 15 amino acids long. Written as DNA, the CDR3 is TGTGCCAGCAGACGGACTAGCGGGTACGGAGATACGCAGTATTTT. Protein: CASRRTSGYGDTQYF.

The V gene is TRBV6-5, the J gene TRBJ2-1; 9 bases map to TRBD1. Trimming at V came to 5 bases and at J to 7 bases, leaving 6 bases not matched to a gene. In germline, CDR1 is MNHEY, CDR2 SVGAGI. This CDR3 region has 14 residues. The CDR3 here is CASSQGQGWNEQFF. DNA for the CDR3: TGTGCCAGCAGTCAAGGACAGGGGTGGAATGAGCAGTTCTTC.

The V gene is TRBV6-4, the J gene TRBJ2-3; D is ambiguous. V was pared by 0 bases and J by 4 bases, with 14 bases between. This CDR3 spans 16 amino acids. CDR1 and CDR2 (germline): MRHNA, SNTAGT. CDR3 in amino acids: CASSDSATSRADTQYF. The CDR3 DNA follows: TGTGCCAGCAGTGACTCAGCGACATCCCGGGCAGATACGCAGTATTTT.

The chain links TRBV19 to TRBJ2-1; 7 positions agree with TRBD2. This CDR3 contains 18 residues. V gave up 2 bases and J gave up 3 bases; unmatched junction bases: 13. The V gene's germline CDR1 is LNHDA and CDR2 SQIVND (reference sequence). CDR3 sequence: CASSIIFTGGGSYNEQFF. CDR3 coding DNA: TGTGCCAGTAGTATAATCTTCACGGGCGGGGGAAGCTACAATGAGCAGTTCTTC.

CDR3 sequence (DNA): TGCAGTGCTCGGACAGTAGGGAAACTGTTTTTT. Translating it yields CSARTVGKLFF. The chain uses TRBV20-1 and TRBJ1-4; D is perhaps TRBD1 (6 bases). Deletions cut 5 bases from V and 11 bases from J, with 12 bases between. The CDR3 is 11 residues long. Germline V gives CDR1 DFQATT, CDR2 SNEGSKA (reference sequence).

The CDR3 sequence: CASSENAVGTQYF. CDR3 nucleotide sequence: TGCGCCAGCAGTGAAAACGCGGTGGGGACCCAGTACTTC. The chain combines TRBV10-2 with TRBJ2-5; D remains ambiguous. The CDR3 is made up of 13 amino acids. With 3 bases removed from V and 7 bases from J, the gap between germline ends came to 12 bases. Germline assignment: CDR1 WSHSY and CDR2 SAAADI.

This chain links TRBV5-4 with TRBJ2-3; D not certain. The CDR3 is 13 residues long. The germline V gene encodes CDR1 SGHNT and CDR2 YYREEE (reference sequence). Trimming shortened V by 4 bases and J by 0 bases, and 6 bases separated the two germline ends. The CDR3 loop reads CASSLDSTDTQYF. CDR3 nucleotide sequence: TGTGCCAGCAGCCTGGACAGCACAGATACGCAGTATTTT.

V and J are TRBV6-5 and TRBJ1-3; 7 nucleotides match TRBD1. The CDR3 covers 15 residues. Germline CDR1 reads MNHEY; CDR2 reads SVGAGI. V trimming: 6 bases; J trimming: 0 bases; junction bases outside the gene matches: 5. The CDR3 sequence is CASRRDRDSGNTIYF. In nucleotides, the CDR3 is TGTGCCAGCAGGCGCGACAGGGACTCTGGAAACACCATATATTTT.

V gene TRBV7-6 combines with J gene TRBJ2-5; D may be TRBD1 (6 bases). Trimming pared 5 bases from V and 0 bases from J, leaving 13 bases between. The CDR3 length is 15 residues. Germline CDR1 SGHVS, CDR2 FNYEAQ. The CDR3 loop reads CASSLTGTNQETQYF. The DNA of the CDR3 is TGTGCCAGCAGCCTAACAGGGACGAACCAAGAGACCCAGTACTTC.

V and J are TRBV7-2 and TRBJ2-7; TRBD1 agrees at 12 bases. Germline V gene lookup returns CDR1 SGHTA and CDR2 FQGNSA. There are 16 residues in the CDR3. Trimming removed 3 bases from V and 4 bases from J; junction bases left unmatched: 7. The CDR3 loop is CASSLVWGQGAYEQYF. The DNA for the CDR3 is TGTGCCAGCAGCTTGGTTTGGGGACAGGGGGCTTACGAGCAGTACTTC.

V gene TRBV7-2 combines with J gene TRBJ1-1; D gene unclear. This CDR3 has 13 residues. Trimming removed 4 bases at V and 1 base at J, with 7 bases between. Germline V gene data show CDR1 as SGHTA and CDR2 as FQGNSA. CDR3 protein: CASSSRANTEAFF. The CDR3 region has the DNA TGTGCCAGCAGCTCCCGGGCGAACACTGAAGCTTTCTTT.

This CDR3 is CASSLSDSGYTDTQYF. The DNA of the CDR3 is TGCGCCAGCAGCTTGTCGGATAGCGGATACACAGATACGCAGTATTTT. The V call is TRBV5-1, the J call TRBJ2-3; D may be TRBD2 (6 bases). Trimming left V 1 base short and J 2 bases short, with 14 bases between. Per the germline V gene, CDR1 is SGHRS and CDR2 is YFSETQ. CDR3 length: 16 amino acids.

This CDR3 reads CASSPITGEEHGYTF. The CDR3 region has the DNA TGTGCCAGCTCACCCATAACAGGGGAGGAGCACGGCTACACCTTC. The V call is TRBV18, the J call TRBJ1-2; 7 nucleotides match TRBD1. This CDR3 contains 15 residues. The junction had 12 bases not matched to a gene; V was cut back by 3 bases and J by 8 bases. Looked up from germline, CDR1 is KGHSH and CDR2 is LQKENI.

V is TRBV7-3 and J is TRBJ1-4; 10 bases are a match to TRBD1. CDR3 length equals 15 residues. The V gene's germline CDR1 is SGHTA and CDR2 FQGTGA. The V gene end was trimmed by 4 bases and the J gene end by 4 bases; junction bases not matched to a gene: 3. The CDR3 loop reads CASSSGTGVNEKLFF. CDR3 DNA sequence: TGTGCCAGCAGCTCCGGGACAGGGGTTAATGAAAAACTGTTTTTT.

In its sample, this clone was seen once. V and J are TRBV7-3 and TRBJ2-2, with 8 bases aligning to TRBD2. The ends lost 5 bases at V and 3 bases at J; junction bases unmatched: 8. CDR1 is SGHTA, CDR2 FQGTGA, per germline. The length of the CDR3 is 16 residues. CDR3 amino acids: CASSLSGGSDTGELFF. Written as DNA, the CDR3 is TGTGCCAGCAGCCTAAGCGGGGGTTCGGACACCGGGGAGCTGTTTTTT.

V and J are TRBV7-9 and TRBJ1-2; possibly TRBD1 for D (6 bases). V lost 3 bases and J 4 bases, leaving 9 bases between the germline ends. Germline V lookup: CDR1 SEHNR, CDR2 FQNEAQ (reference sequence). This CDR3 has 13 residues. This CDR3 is CASSLDSPYGYTF. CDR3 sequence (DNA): TGTGCCAGCAGCTTGGACAGCCCCTATGGCTACACCTTC.

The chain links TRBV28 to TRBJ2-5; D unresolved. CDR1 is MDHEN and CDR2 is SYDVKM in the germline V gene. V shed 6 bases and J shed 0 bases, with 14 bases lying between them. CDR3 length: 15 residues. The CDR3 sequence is CASSPPGQYQETQYF. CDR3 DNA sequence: TGTGCCAGCAGCCCTCCCGGCCAATACCAAGAGACCCAGTACTTC.

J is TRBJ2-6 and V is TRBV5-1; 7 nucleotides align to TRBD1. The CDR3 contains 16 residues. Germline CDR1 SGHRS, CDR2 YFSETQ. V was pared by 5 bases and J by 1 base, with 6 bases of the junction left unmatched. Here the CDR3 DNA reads TGCGCCAGCAGAGATATCAGGGGGTCTGGGGCCAACGTCCTGACTTTC. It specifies CASRDIRGSGANVLTF.

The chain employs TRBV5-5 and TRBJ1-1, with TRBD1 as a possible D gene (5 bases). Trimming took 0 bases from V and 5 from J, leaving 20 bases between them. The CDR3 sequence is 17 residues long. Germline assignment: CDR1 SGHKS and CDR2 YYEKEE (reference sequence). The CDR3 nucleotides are TGTGCCAGCAGCTTGGATGGACGGGAGGGGCAGGGTACTGAAGCTTTCTTT. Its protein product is CASSLDGREGQGTEAFF.

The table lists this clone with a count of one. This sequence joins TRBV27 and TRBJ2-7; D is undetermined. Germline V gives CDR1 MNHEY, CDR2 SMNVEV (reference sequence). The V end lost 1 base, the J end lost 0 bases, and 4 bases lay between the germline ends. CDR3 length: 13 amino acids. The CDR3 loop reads CASSLFPSYEQYF. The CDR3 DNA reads TGTGCCAGCAGTTTATTCCCCTCCTACGAGCAGTACTTC.